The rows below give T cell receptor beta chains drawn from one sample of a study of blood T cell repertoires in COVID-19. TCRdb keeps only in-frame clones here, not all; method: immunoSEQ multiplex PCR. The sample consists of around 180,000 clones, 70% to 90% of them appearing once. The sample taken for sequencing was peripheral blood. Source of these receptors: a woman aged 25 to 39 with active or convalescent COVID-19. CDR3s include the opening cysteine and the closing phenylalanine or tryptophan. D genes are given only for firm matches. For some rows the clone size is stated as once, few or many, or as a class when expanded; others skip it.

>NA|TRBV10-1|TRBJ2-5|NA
TGCGCCAGCAGTGGGGCAGACCAAGAGACCCAGTACTTC
CASSGADQETQYF
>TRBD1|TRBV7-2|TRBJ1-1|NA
TGTGCCAGCAGCTTAGACAGGGGCAATCCAGCTTTCTTT
CASSLDRGNPAFF
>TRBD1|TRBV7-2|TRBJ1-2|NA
TGTGCCAGCAGCATAAGCAGGGGGCAAGGCTACACCTTC
CASSISRGQGYTF
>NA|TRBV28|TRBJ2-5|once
TGTGCCAGCAGCACTTATCTTCGTTACAGGGAAGAGACCCAGTACTTC
CASSTYLRYREETQYF
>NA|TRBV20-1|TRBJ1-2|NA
TGCAGTGCTAGGCCGCGAACGGGCTACACCTTC
CSARPRTGYTF
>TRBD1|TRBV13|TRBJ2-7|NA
TGTGCCAGCAGCCGCCGGGACAGGACCTACGAGCAGTACTTC
CASSRRDRTYEQYF
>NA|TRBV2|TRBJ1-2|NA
TGTGCCAGCAGTGAAGATGACAGCCCCTATGGCTACACCTTC
CASSEDDSPYGYTF
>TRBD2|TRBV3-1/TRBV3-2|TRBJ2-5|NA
TGTGCCAGCAGCCAAGAGCTGACTAGCGGGGGGGAGACCCAGTACTTC
CASSQELTSGGETQYF
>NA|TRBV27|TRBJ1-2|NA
TGTGCCAGCAGAACACAGGGAGCTAACTATGGCTACACCTTC
CASRTQGANYGYTF
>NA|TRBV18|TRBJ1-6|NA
TGTGCCAGCTCACAACAGGGAGGGAATTCACCCCTCCACTTT
CASSQQGGNSPLHF
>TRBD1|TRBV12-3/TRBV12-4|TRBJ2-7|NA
TGTGCCAGCAGTGGGGACAGCTCCTACGAGCAGTACTTC
CASSGDSSYEQYF
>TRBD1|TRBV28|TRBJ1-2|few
TGTGCCAGCAGTTTGTACCCCGGGACAGCCTTATTTGGCTACACCTTC
CASSLYPGTALFGYTF
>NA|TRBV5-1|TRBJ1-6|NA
TGCGCCAGCAGCTTGGAAACGGGACTCTATAATTCACCCCTCCACTTT
CASSLETGLYNSPLHF
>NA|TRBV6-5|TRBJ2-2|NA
TGTGCCAGCAGTTACGAGAGAAACACCGGGGAGCTGTTTTTT
CASSYERNTGELFF
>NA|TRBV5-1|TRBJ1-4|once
TGCGCCAGCAGCACAATCAGGGGTGCCACTAATGAAAAACTGTTTTTT
CASSTIRGATNEKLFF
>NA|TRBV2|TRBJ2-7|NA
TGTGCCAGCAGTTTGAGACAGGACTACGAGCAGTACTTC
CASSLRQDYEQYF
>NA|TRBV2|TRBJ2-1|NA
TGTGCCAGCAGTGAAGAAGGACAGCCTTCGGAGCAGTTCTTC
CASSEEGQPSEQFF
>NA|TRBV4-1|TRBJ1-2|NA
TGCGCCAGCAGCCATATCGGGGGGGGGCTCAGGAACTATGGCTACACCTTC
CASSHIGGGLRNYGYTF
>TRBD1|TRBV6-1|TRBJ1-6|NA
TGTGCCAGCAGTGAACAGGGGGATAATTCACCCCTCCACTTT
CASSEQGDNSPLHF
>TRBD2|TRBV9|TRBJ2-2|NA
TGTGCCAGCACTGTTGCGGGGGGAAAGAACACCGGGGAGCTGTTTTTT
CASTVAGGKNTGELFF
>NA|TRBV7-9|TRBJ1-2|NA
TGTGCCAGCAGCCCCTTTAGTCCTCCTTATGGCTACACCTTC
CASSPFSPPYGYTF
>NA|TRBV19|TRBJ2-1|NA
TGTGCCAGTAGTATAGCCCTCTACAATGAGCAGTTCTTC
CASSIALYNEQFF
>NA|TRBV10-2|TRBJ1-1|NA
TGCGCCAGCAGTGAAGCGGGCACTGAAGCTTTCTTT
CASSEAGTEAFF
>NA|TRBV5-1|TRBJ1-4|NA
TGCGCCAGCAGCATAGGGACACCTGGAAATGAAAAACTGTTTTTT
CASSIGTPGNEKLFF
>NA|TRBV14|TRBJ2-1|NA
TGTGCCAGCAGCCAGTGGGACAACGGCTACAATGAGCAGTTCTTC
CASSQWDNGYNEQFF
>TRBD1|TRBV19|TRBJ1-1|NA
TGTGCCAGTAGGGCGACAGGGGGCGGGTACACTGAAGCTTTCTTT
CASRATGGGYTEAFF
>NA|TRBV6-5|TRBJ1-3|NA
TGTGCCAGCAGTTACGATAGTCGCCGAGGAAACACCATATATTTT
CASSYDSRRGNTIYF
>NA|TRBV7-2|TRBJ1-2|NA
TGTGCCAGCAGCTTAACGGGATCGGATGGCTACACCTTC
CASSLTGSDGYTF
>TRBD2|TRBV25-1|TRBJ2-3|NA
TGTGCCAGCAGTGAAAAGGTAGCGGGGGTGACAGATACGCAGTATTTT
CASSEKVAGVTDTQYF
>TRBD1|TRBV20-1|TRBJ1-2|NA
TGCAGTGCTAGTGGGGGACAGGGTGATGAGGGCGGTGGCTACACCTTC
CSASGGQGDEGGGYTF
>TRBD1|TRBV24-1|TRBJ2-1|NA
TGTGCCACCGGGGGACAGGGATACAATGAGCAGTTCTTC
CATGGQGYNEQFF
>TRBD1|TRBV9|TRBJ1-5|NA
TGTGCCAGCAGCAGATGGACAGGGGAAAATCAGCCCCAGCATTTT
CASSRWTGENQPQHF
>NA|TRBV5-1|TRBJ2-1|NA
TGCGCCAGCACCCCCGACAGCTCCTACAATGAGCAGTTCTTC
CASTPDSSYNEQFF
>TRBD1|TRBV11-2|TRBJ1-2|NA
TGTGCCAGCAGCTTTGAACCCACGGGCAGGGGGAACTATGGCTACACCTTC
CASSFEPTGRGNYGYTF
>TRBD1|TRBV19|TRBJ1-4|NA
TGTGCCAGTAGTCCGTCTAACAGGGGGCAGAGTGAAAAACTGTTTTTT
CASSPSNRGQSEKLFF
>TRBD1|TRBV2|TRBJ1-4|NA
TGTGCCAGCAGGCGACAGGGAGCAACTAATGAAAAACTGTTTTTT
CASRRQGATNEKLFF
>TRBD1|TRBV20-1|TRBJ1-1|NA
TGCAGTGCTAGTGTGTCGGACAGGGAAGCTTTCTTT
CSASVSDREAFF
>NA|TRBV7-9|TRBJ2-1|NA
TGTGCCAGCAGCTTACTCAGGGGAAACACTTACAATGAGCAGTTCTTC
CASSLLRGNTYNEQFF
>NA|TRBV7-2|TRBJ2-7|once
TGTGCCAGCAGCTTTGGGCCCTCCTACGAGCAGTACTTC
CASSFGPSYEQYF
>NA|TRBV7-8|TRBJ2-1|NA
TGTGCCAGCAGCTTAGGGAGACTAATCTACAATGAGCAGTTCTTC
CASSLGRLIYNEQFF
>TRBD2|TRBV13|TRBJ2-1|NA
TGTGCCAGCAGCCTGGGACTAGCGGCTCACAATGAGCAGTTCTTC
CASSLGLAAHNEQFF
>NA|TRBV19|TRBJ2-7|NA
TGTGCCAGCGCGACGGGACTTACCTACGAGCAGTACTTC
CASATGLTYEQYF
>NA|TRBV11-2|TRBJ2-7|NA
TGTGCCAGCAGCTTAATGGGTTCAGGTCGAGAGCAGTACTTC
CASSLMGSGREQYF
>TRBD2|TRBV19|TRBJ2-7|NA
TGTGCCAGTAGTATCTACGCGGGAGACTCCTACGAGCAGTACTTC
CASSIYAGDSYEQYF
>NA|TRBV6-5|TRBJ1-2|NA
TGTGCCAGCGCTTTCCTGAACAGGGCCAACTATGGCTACACCTTC
CASAFLNRANYGYTF
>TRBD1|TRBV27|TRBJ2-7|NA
TGTGCCAGCAGCTCTCTCGGGACAGGGACGAACGAGCAGTACTTC
CASSSLGTGTNEQYF
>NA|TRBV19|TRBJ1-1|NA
TGTGCCAGTAGTCCTCAGACTGGAAGAGGCACTGAAGCTTTCTTT
CASSPQTGRGTEAFF
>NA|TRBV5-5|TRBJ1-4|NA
TGTGCCAGCAGCTTGGGACGGGAACTTGAAAAACTGTTTTTT
CASSLGRELEKLFF
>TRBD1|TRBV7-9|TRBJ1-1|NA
TGTGCCAGCAGCCCCGGAGGACAGGGAAAAACTGAAGCTTTCTTT
CASSPGGQGKTEAFF
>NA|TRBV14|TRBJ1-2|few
TGTGCCAGCAGCCAAGATTTCGGGGTCTATGGCTACACCTTC
CASSQDFGVYGYTF
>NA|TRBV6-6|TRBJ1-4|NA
TGTGCCAGCAGCGTACAGGGATCCCTAGAAAAACTGTTTTTT
CASSVQGSLEKLFF
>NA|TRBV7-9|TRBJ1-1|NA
TGTGCCAGCAGCTTGGACAGTAAGAACACTGAAGCTTTCTTT
CASSLDSKNTEAFF
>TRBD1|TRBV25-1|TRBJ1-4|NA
TGTGCCAGCAGCGACACAGGGGGCTTTCGTGAAAAACTGTTTTTT
CASSDTGGFREKLFF
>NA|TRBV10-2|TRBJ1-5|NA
TGCGCCAGCAGTGAACCTCTGGGACGGACAGACTATAGCAATCAGCCCCAGCATTTT
CASSEPLGRTDYSNQPQHF
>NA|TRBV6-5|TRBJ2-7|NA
TGTGCCAGCAGTTACTCTGGGGGCCGAGGCGAGCAGTACTTC
CASSYSGGRGEQYF